A single sample gave rise to the 17 T cell receptor beta chains below, sequenced in a study of cytomegalovirus exposure and HLA in healthy donors. PCR was performed using 60 Vbeta and 13 Jbeta primers. Profiled with immunoSEQ multiplex PCR; TCRdb holds only in-frame clones, not every one. Of under 150,000 clones in the sample, 82% were seen once. The sequenced sample consisted of PBMCs. The receptors here all came from a woman aged 18-30 years in good health and CMV-seronegative.

The V call is TRBV11-2, the J call TRBJ1-1; 9 bases are a match to TRBD1. The J segment lost 6 bases and the V segment lost 0 bases, leaving 8 bases of the junction unmatched. The CDR3 has 16 amino acids. The germline gives CDR1 SGHAT, CDR2 FQNNGV. CDR3 nucleotide sequence: TGTGCCAGCAGCTTAGAGGGGGACAGGGCGGTGGCTGAAGCTTTCTTT. Translation: CASSLEGDRAVAEAFF.

The chain uses TRBV28 and TRBJ1-1; tentative D call: TRBD1 (6 bases). V lost 5 bases, J lost 10 bases, and 20 bases lay in between. The germline gives CDR1 MDHEN, CDR2 SYDVKM. This CDR3 spans 14 amino acids. The CDR3 reads CASSIRDIRGGAFF. CDR3 sequence (DNA): TGTGCCAGCAGTATCCGGGACATTCGTGGTGGAGCTTTCTTT.

The chain uses TRBV10-2 and TRBJ2-4, with 14 bases that match TRBD2. Germline V lookup: CDR1 WSHSY, CDR2 SAAADI. V trimming: 4 bases; J trimming: 0 bases; junction bases outside the gene matches: 14. CDR3 length: 21 amino acids. CDR3 loop: CASSGGRRLAGGLQAKNIQYF. Here the CDR3 DNA reads TGCGCCAGCAGTGGGGGGCGAAGACTAGCGGGGGGGTTACAAGCCAAAAACATTCAGTACTTC.

This clone was observed a single time. The chain combines TRBV14 with TRBJ1-2; no definite D call. The germline V and J ends were trimmed by 6 bases and 6 bases, with 11 bases remaining between them. This CDR3 is 12 amino acids long. Germline V CDR1 and CDR2: SGHDN, FVKESK. The CDR3 protein is CASSYTSDGYTF. The CDR3 nucleotides read TGTGCCAGCAGTTACACCTCAGATGGCTACACCTTC. Supplemented by reference TRBV14 and TRBJ1-2, the full variable domain reads EAGVTQFPSHSVIEKGQTVTLRCDPISGHDNLYWYRRVMGKEIKFLLHFVKESKQDESGMPNNRFLAERTGGTYSTLKVQPAELEDSGVYFCASSYTSDGYTFGSGTRLTVV.

The chain recombines TRBV4-1 with TRBJ1-5; 8 bases agree with TRBD1. The germline CDR1 and CDR2 sequences are MGHRA and YSYEKL. CDR3 length: 17 amino acids. J was trimmed by 2 bases and V by 0 bases; bases with no gene match: 6. CDR3 loop: CASSQDRRQGRNQPQHF. As DNA, the CDR3 is TGCGCCAGCAGCCAAGATCGCCGACAGGGGCGCAATCAGCCCCAGCATTTT.

This clone was recorded a few times. V usage is TRBV29-1 and J usage is TRBJ2-1, with TRBD2 matching 8 bases. The CDR3 runs 14 residues. Germline CDR1 reads SQVTM; CDR2 reads ANQGSEA. With V trimmed by 6 bases and J by 0 bases, 4 bases remained unmatched. The CDR3 DNA follows: TGCAGCGTCGGGGGGGGGACCTCCTACAATGAGCAGTTCTTC. Translating gives CSVGGGTSYNEQFF.

J is TRBJ2-7 and V is TRBV10-3, with 7 positions matching TRBD2. With 8 bases clipped from V and 4 bases from J, the junction kept 8 bases outside the gene matches. Germline assignment: CDR1 ENHRY and CDR2 SYGVKD. This CDR3 spans 13 amino acids. The CDR3 DNA is TGTGCCATCGCTCGAGCGGGGAGATACGAGCAGTACTTC. Amino acid sequence: CAIARAGRYEQYF.

This rearrangement joins TRBV4-1 to TRBJ1-5; D remains unclear. V was cut by 1 base and J by 1 base, with 5 bases left in between. Germline CDR1 reads MGHRA; CDR2 reads YSYEKL. CDR3 length: 14 amino acids. CDR3 residues: CASSQVQSNQPQHF. DNA of the CDR3: TGCGCCAGCAGCCAAGTTCAGAGCAATCAGCCCCAGCATTTT.

This chain joins TRBV28 and TRBJ1-3; a weak D match, TRBD1 (5 bases). Trimming removed 4 bases from V and 2 bases from J, with 6 bases in between. There are 13 residues in the CDR3. CDR1 is MDHEN, CDR2 SYDVKM, per germline. The CDR3 is CASSWGAGNTIYF. The DNA for the CDR3 is TGTGCCAGCAGTTGGGGGGCTGGAAACACCATATATTTT.

The chain joins TRBV11-2 to TRBJ1-4; TRBD1 agrees at 8 bases. Per the germline V gene, CDR1 is SGHAT and CDR2 is FQNNGV. This CDR3 has 16 residues. Losses at the gene ends were 5 bases for V and 6 bases for J; bases not matched to a gene: 11. DNA for the CDR3: TGTGCCAGCAGCCAATACCTCGGGACAGGTCATGAAAAACTGTTTTTT. Protein sequence: CASSQYLGTGHEKLFF.

CDR3 sequence: CASSPRTGTGNTIYF. The CDR3 nucleotides are TGTGCCAGCAGCCCAAGGACAGGGACTGGAAACACCATATATTTT. This chain links TRBV11-2 with TRBJ1-3, with TRBD1 identical over 8 bases. The CDR3 loop spans 15 amino acids. Germline CDR1 and CDR2: SGHAT and FQNNGV. The V segment lost 5 bases and the J segment 2 bases; nucleotides outside the gene matches: 5.

This chain links TRBV25-1 with TRBJ1-4; D unresolved. Looked up from germline, CDR1 is MGHDK and CDR2 is SYGVNS. With 4 bases removed from V and 9 bases from J, the gap between germline ends came to 21 bases. The CDR3 totals 16 residues. For the CDR3, the DNA is TGTGCCAGCAGTGGTCAAGTGGCAGGAGGGATTAAAAAACTGTTTTTT. It yields the protein CASSGQVAGGIKKLFF. The whole variable domain, filled in from reference TRBV25-1 and TRBJ1-4, reads EADIYQTPRYLVIGTGKKITLECSQTMGHDKMYWYQQDPGMELHLIHYSYGVNSTEKGDLSSESTVSRIRTEHFPLTLESARPSHTSQYLCASSGQVAGGIKKLFFGSGTQLSVL.

This chain connects TRBV5-1 to TRBJ2-3, with 8 bases that match TRBD2. This CDR3 spans 17 amino acids. V lost 2 bases to trimming and J lost 6 bases; unmatched junction nucleotides: 14. Germline V lookup: CDR1 SGHRS, CDR2 YFSETQ. CDR3 residues: CASSFISPGLGVDTQYF. In DNA, the CDR3 is TGCGCCAGCAGCTTTATTAGCCCGGGACTAGGTGTGGATACGCAGTATTTT. The variable domain in full, completed from reference TRBV5-1 and TRBJ2-3, reads KAGVTQTPRYLIKTRGQQVTLSCSPISGHRSVSWYQQTPGQGLQFLFEYFSETQRNKGNFPGRFSGRQFSNSRSEMNVSTLELGDSALYLCASSFISPGLGVDTQYFGPGTRLTVL.

This clone was counted a few times. J is TRBJ1-2 and V is TRBV4-1; D is unresolved. The V and J ends lost 1 base and 8 bases respectively, with 11 bases between them. Germline V lookup: CDR1 MGHRA, CDR2 YSYEKL. This CDR3 contains 13 residues. CDR3 sequence reads: CASSQVLGQGYTF. The CDR3 DNA follows: TGCGCCAGCAGCCAAGTACTAGGTCAGGGCTACACCTTC.

J is TRBJ1-2 and V is TRBV9; D gene uncertain. Germline CDR1 and CDR2: SGDLS and YYNGEE. The V end was cut by 2 bases, the J end by 3 bases, with 5 bases between. The CDR3 is 12 residues long. The CDR3, as DNA: TGTGCCAGCAGCGTGGGAGACTATGGCTACACCTTC. Encoded protein: CASSVGDYGYTF.

The chain links TRBV2 to TRBJ2-3, with no clear D. The ends were cut back, 4 bases at V and 8 bases at J, with 13 bases in the middle. This CDR3 comprises 13 residues. Germline loops: CDR1 SNHLY, CDR2 FYNNEI. The chain's CDR3 is CASSAVGEGTQYF. The CDR3 bases are TGTGCCAGCAGTGCCGTCGGAGAAGGTACGCAGTATTTT.

The chain uses TRBV27 and TRBJ1-6; D not certain. The germline V gene has CDR1 MNHEY and CDR2 SMNVEV (reference sequence). The CDR3 is made up of 15 amino acids. The V gene lost 6 bases and the J gene lost 6 bases, with 15 bases spanning the gap. The CDR3: CASRPRLNTNSPLHF. For the CDR3, the DNA is TGTGCCAGCAGGCCGAGGCTGAATACTAATTCACCCCTCCACTTT.